The present TCR beta chain was sequenced within a study of T cells in Graves' hyperthyroidism and ophthalmopathy. Study results and limitations: Appearing also in blood were most of the thyroid clonotypes expanded above 0.001.

RNA transcripts were the template for amplifying TCR beta CDR3 regions. Researchers ran a first-round RT-PCR on the TCR CDR3 using the HTBI primer set. Each CDR3 protein gets one entry after TCRdb re-called the multiplex PCR reads with MiXCR. The table shows under 350,000 distinct CDR3 sequences, with 25% to 30% occurring only once. The table lists this clonotype with many counts. Its target is unknown. Between the trimmed V and J ends, which lost 5 bases and 7 bases, there was a span of 12 bases. The CDR3 consists of 12 residues. Germline-derived CDR1 and CDR2 are SNHLY and FYNNEI. The chain employs TRBV2 and TRBJ2-7; D unclear. This TCR came from a man aged 40-49 years with Graves' hyperthyroidism that later progressed to Graves' ophthalmopathy. The sequenced material came from blood. The CDR3 DNA sequence: TGTGCCAGCAGTCGGGCAGACGCGGAGCAGTACTTC. Translation: CASSRADAEQYF.